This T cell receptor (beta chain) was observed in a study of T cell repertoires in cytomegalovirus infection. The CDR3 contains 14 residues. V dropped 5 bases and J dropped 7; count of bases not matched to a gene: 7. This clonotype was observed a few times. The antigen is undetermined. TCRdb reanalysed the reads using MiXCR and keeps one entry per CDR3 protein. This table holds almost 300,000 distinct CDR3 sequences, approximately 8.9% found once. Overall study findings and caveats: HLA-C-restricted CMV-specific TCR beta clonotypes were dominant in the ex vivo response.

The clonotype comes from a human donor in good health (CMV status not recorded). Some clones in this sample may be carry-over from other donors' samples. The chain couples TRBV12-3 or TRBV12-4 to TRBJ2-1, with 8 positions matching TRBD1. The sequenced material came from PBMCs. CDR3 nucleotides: TGTGCCAGCAGTCCCCCAGGGGGCATGAATGAGCAGTTCTTC. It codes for CASSPPGGMNEQFF.